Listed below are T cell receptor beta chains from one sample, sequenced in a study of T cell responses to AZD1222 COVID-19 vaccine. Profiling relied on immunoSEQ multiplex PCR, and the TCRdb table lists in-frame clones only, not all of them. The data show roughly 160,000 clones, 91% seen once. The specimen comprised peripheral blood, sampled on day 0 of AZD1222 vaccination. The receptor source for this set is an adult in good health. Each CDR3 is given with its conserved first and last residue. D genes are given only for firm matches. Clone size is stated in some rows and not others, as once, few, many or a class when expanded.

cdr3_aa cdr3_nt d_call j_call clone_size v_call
CSSSMGQGIGEQFF TGCAGCTCGTCTATGGGACAGGGCATTGGTGAGCAGTTCTTC TRBD1 TRBJ2-1 . TRBV29-1
CASRDGYQETQYF TGTGCCAGCAGAGACGGATATCAAGAGACCCAGTACTTC . TRBJ2-5 once TRBV12-3/TRBV12-4
CASIPGILTTLAKNIQYF TGTGCCAGCATCCCGGGAATCCTGACCACACTAGCCAAAAACATTCAGTACTTC . TRBJ2-4 . TRBV28
CATSRSGALNTEAFF TGTGCCACCAGCAGATCCGGGGCCCTGAACACTGAAGCTTTCTTT . TRBJ1-1 . TRBV15
CASSPGLVYYEQYF TGTGCCAGCAGCCCCGGACTAGTTTACTACGAGCAGTACTTC TRBD2 TRBJ2-7 . TRBV14
CAWSAGGWAEAFF TGTGCCTGGAGTGCAGGGGGATGGGCTGAAGCTTTCTTT TRBD1 TRBJ1-1 . TRBV30
CASSYSGQGTGELFF TGTGCCAGCAGTTATTCCGGCCAGGGCACCGGGGAGCTGTTTTTT . TRBJ2-2 . TRBV6-2/TRBV6-3
CATSRDGSERELFF TGTGCCACCAGCAGAGATGGTTCCGAGCGGGAGCTGTTTTTT . TRBJ2-2 . TRBV15
CASSRDSTYEQYF TGTGCCAGCAGCAGGGACTCCACCTACGAGCAGTACTTC . TRBJ2-7 . TRBV5-8
CSASGRPLAKNIQYF TGCAGTGCTAGTGGACGGCCTCTAGCCAAAAACATTCAGTACTTC . TRBJ2-4 once TRBV20-1
CASIHSSSSYNEQFF TGTGCCAGCATACACTCCTCCTCCTCCTACAATGAGCAGTTCTTC . TRBJ2-1 once TRBV7-2
CASSQDGLFMRLNTEAFF TGTGCCAGCAGCCAAGATGGGTTATTTATGCGTCTGAACACTGAAGCTTTCTTT . TRBJ1-1 . TRBV3-1/TRBV3-2
CASSYSYEQYF TGTGCCAGCAGCTACTCCTACGAGCAGTACTTC . TRBJ2-7 . TRBV11-2
CASSTGQGAGDEKLFF TGTGCCAGTAGTACCGGACAGGGGGCAGGAGATGAAAAACTGTTTTTT TRBD1 TRBJ1-4 . TRBV19
CASRSGLAGTDTQYF TGTGCCAGCAGATCCGGACTAGCGGGCACAGATACGCAGTATTTT TRBD2 TRBJ2-3 . TRBV6-5
CASSQDLGRVSYGYTF TGTGCCAGCAGCCAAGATCTAGGCAGGGTTTCCTATGGCTACACCTTC . TRBJ1-2 few TRBV14
CASSEWADQETQYF TGTGCCAGCAGTGAATGGGCAGACCAAGAGACCCAGTACTTC . TRBJ2-5 . TRBV25-1
CASSLVGRADTQYF TGTGCCAGCAGCTTAGTCGGGAGGGCAGATACGCAGTATTTT TRBD2 TRBJ2-3 . TRBV7-2
CASSWTGSKDEQYF TGTGCCAGCAGTTGGACAGGCTCTAAGGACGAGCAGTACTTC TRBD1 TRBJ2-7 . TRBV28
CASGLGTVYQPQHF TGTGCCAGTGGTCTCGGGACAGTCTATCAGCCCCAGCATTTT TRBD1 TRBJ1-5 once TRBV28